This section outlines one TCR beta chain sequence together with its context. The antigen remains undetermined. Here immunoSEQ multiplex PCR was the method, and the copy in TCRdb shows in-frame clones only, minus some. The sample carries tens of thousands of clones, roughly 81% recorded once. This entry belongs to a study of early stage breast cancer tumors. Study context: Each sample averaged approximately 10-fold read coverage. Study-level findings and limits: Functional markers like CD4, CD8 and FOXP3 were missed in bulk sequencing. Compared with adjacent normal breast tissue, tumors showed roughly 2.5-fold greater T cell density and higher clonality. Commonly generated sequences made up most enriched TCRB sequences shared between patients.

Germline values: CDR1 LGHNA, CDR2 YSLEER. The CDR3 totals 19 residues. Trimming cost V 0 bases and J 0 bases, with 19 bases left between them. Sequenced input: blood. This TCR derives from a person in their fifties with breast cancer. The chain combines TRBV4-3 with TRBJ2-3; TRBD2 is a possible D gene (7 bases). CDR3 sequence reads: CASSQDWAWGGGSTDTQYF. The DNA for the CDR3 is TGCGCCAGCAGCCAAGATTGGGCCTGGGGAGGGGGTAGCACAGATACGCAGTATTTT.